Below, 2 T cell receptor beta chains from the same sample are listed, as sequenced in a study of blood T cell repertoires in COVID-19. Generated by immunoSEQ multiplex PCR, the TCRdb table keeps only in-frame clones and is missing some. The sample lists 110,000 or so clones; 75% to 90% were seen once. The sample comprised peripheral blood. The receptors shown here come from a woman aged 55-70 years with COVID-19, enrolled during active disease.

The chain combines TRBV4-2 with TRBJ1-6, with a possible D match to TRBD1 (5 bases). Deletions cut 4 bases from V and 7 bases from J, with 11 bases between. Germline V gene lookup returns CDR1 LGHNA and CDR2 YNFKEQ. The CDR3 contains 14 residues. CDR3 sequence: CASSRQTINSPLHF. CDR3 coding DNA: TGTGCCAGCAGCCGACAGACGATAAATTCACCCCTCCACTTT.

The chain carries TRBV7-9 and TRBJ2-2; the match to TRBD2 covers 7 bases. The germline V gene has CDR1 SEHNR and CDR2 FQNEAQ (reference sequence). The CDR3 has 15 residues. Trimming cost V 5 bases and J 5 bases; bases outside gene matches: 8. CDR3 amino acids: CASSKPGLTTGELFF. The CDR3 DNA reads as TGTGCCAGCAGCAAGCCGGGACTAACTACCGGGGAGCTGTTTTTT.